Listed here are 16 T cell receptor beta chains from one sample, sequenced in a study of blood T cell repertoires in COVID-19. Profiling relied on immunoSEQ multiplex PCR, and the TCRdb table lists in-frame clones only, not all of them. Of about 50,000 clones listed, 70% to 85% are singletons. Source material: peripheral blood. These receptors originate from a human donor in a cohort sampled during active COVID-19.

V gene TRBV15 combines with J gene TRBJ2-7; TRBD1 is a possible D gene (7 bases). Germline CDR1 and CDR2: LNHNV and YYDKDF (reference sequence). This CDR3 has 15 amino acids. V lost 1 base and J lost 5, with 15 bases in between. The CDR3 DNA follows: TGTGCCACCAGCAGAGCAGCCAGGGGGGTCGACGAGCAGTACTTC. Its translation: CATSRAARGVDEQYF. Using reference TRBV15 and TRBJ2-7 for the parts outside the CDR3, the full variable domain is DAMVIQNPRYQVTQFGKPVTLSCSQTLNHNVMYWYQQKSSQAPKLLFHYYDKDFNNEADTPDNFQSRRPNTSFCFLDIRSPGLGDTAMYLCATSRAARGVDEQYFGPGTRLTVT.

A few counts support this clone. The chain is built from TRBV29-1 and TRBJ2-7; TRBD1 matches 10 bases. Germline CDR1 is SQVTM and CDR2 is ANQGSEA. The CDR3 is 14 amino acids. Losses at the gene ends were 6 bases for V and 4 bases for J; bases not matched to a gene: 9. The CDR3 DNA sequence: TGCAGCGTGAAACTCGGGACAGGGGTTTACGAGCAGTACTTC. This sequence encodes CSVKLGTGVYEQYF.

This sequence joins TRBV2 and TRBJ2-3; 8 nucleotides agree with TRBD2. Germline trimming cut 8 bases from V and 2 bases from J; bases unmatched to any gene: 6. Germline CDR1 reads SNHLY; CDR2 reads FYNNEI. The CDR3 length is 14 residues. The DNA for the CDR3 is TGTGCCAGCTCTCAAGCGGGGGACACAGATACGCAGTATTTT. This codes for CASSQAGDTDTQYF.

The table lists this clone with a few counts. This sequence joins TRBV29-1 and TRBJ1-2, with 7 bases identical to TRBD1. CDR1 and CDR2 (germline): SQVTM, ANQGSEA. CDR3 length: 13 amino acids. Unmatched junction bases numbered 4, after V lost 0 bases and J lost 6 bases. The CDR3 nucleotides are TGCAGCGTTGAAGAGGGAACAGGGGATGGCTACACCTTC. Translation: CSVEEGTGDGYTF.

The rearrangement uses TRBV19 and TRBJ2-2; 9 bases are shared with TRBD1. In germline, CDR1 is LNHDA, CDR2 SQIVND (reference sequence). The CDR3 covers 14 residues. The V and J ends lost 8 bases and 3 bases, in that order; junction bases with no gene match: 4. The CDR3 loop is CASSGQGDTGELFF. In nucleotides, the CDR3 is TGTGCCAGTTCGGGACAGGGTGACACCGGGGAGCTGTTTTTT.

V usage is TRBV10-3 and J usage is TRBJ2-2, with D unclear. Deletions cut 3 bases from V and 2 bases from J, with 10 bases between. Germline CDR1 ENHRY, CDR2 SYGVKD. The CDR3 loop spans 15 amino acids. CDR3 DNA sequence: TGTGCCATCAGTGACGGTGTAGTTAACACCGGGGAGCTGTTTTTT. Its protein is CAISDGVVNTGELFF.

The J gene is TRBJ1-1, the V gene TRBV4-1, with no clear D. The CDR3 runs to 14 residues. The V gene's germline CDR1 is MGHRA and CDR2 YSYEKL. Between the trimmed V and J ends, which lost 3 bases and 0 bases, there was a span of 8 bases. The CDR3 nucleotides read TGCGCCAGCAGCCAGGGGAGGGTGAACACTGAAGCTTTCTTT. This translates into CASSQGRVNTEAFF.

The rearrangement links TRBV3-1 (or the pseudogene TRBV3-2) to TRBJ2-2, with TRBD2 matching over 7 bases. The CDR3 runs 16 residues. Trimming took 4 bases from V and 8 from J; bases not matched to a gene: 13. The germline gives CDR1 LGHDT, CDR2 YNNKEL (reference sequence). The CDR3 DNA follows: TGTGCCAGCAGCCCACCGGGAGGCCAAGTGAGAGGGGAGCTGTTTTTT. It translates to CASSPPGGQVRGELFF.

V usage is TRBV7-2 and J usage is TRBJ2-3; weak D call: TRBD2 (6 bases). From germline, CDR1 is SGHTA and CDR2 FQGNSA. Deletions cut 6 bases from V and 5 bases from J, with 12 bases between. This CDR3 comprises 13 residues. CDR3 sequence: CASSGQGGDTQYF. CDR3 in DNA: TGTGCCAGCAGTGGGCAGGGAGGAGATACGCAGTATTTT.

In its sample, this clone was seen a few times. This chain connects TRBV7-6 to TRBJ2-7; the match to TRBD1 covers 9 bases. This CDR3 contains 14 residues. V lost 5 bases to trimming and J lost 2 bases; unmatched junction nucleotides: 4. CDR1 and CDR2 from the germline V gene are SGHVS and FNYEAQ. CDR3 amino acids: CASSTRQGAYEQYF. CDR3 nucleotides: TGTGCCAGCAGCACGCGACAGGGGGCCTACGAGCAGTACTTC.

The rearrangement links TRBV27 to TRBJ2-1, with D possibly being TRBD2 (5 bases). V dropped 9 bases and J dropped 0 bases, with 12 bases sitting between them. Germline CDR1 is MNHEY and CDR2 is SMNVEV (reference sequence). CDR3 length: 14 residues. The CDR3 DNA reads as TGTGCCAGTTCTGGACTGAGCTCCTACAATGAGCAGTTCTTC. Translated: CASSGLSSYNEQFF.

J is TRBJ1-5 and V is TRBV10-3, with 9 bases matching TRBD1. The CDR3 runs to 17 residues. V trimming: 6 bases; J trimming: 2 bases; junction bases outside the gene matches: 11. CDR1 is ENHRY and CDR2 is SYGVKD in the germline V gene. CDR3 loop: CAISDPGQGGGNQPQHF. CDR3 coding DNA: TGTGCCATCAGCGACCCGGGACAGGGCGGGGGCAATCAGCCCCAGCATTTT.

V and J are TRBV6-5 and TRBJ2-3, with D maybe TRBD2 (6 bases). The germline CDR1 and CDR2 sequences are MNHEY and SVGAGI. This CDR3 contains 14 residues. Trimming left V 9 bases short and J 2 bases short, with 15 bases between. CDR3 DNA: TGTGCCAGTGCTACCGGGCGGGACACAGATACGCAGTATTTT. Translating it yields CASATGRDTDTQYF.

This chain joins TRBV5-4 and TRBJ2-1; 15 bases are a match to TRBD2. The CDR3 length is 15 residues. Germline lookup yields CDR1 SGHNT and CDR2 YYREEE (reference sequence). Unmatched junction bases numbered 0, after V lost 3 bases and J lost 5 bases. The CDR3 bases are TGTGCCAGCAGCTGGACTAGCGGGAGGGACAATGAGCAGTTCTTC. Translation: CASSWTSGRDNEQFF.

The V and J genes are TRBV19 and TRBJ1-3, with 8 bases that match TRBD1. Germline-derived CDR1 and CDR2 are LNHDA and SQIVND (reference sequence). With V trimmed by 5 bases and J by 0 bases, 3 bases remained unmatched. This CDR3 contains 15 residues. The CDR3 DNA sequence: TGTGCCAGTAGTGTAACAGGGGGCTCTGGAAACACCATATATTTT. It specifies CASSVTGGSGNTIYF.

The chain is built from TRBV3-1 (or the pseudogene TRBV3-2) and TRBJ2-1; possibly TRBD1 for D (6 bases). V was trimmed by 2 bases and J by 6 bases, leaving 11 bases between them. There are 14 residues in the CDR3. Germline-derived CDR1 and CDR2 are LGHDT and YNNKEL (reference sequence). CDR3: CASSQRGQFNEQFF. DNA for the CDR3: TGTGCCAGCAGCCAACGCGGACAGTTCAATGAGCAGTTCTTC.